This passage covers 19 T cell receptor beta chains from one sample sequenced in a study of shared T cell receptors in the human thymus. Measured with immunoSEQ multiplex PCR; TCRdb has only the in-frame clones, and not every one. The sample records 500,000 to 550,000 clones, approximately 80% being singletons. This same sample was also part of a study on human thymus T cells.

Specimen: thymocytes. These receptors came from a boy under two years old with a congenital heart defect.

The V call is TRBV27, the J call TRBJ2-3; TRBD1 agrees at 9 bases. V gave up 5 bases and J gave up 3 bases; unmatched junction bases: 9. CDR1 and CDR2 (germline): MNHEY, SMNVEV (reference sequence). This CDR3 spans 16 amino acids. The CDR3 spells CASSPRTGDGTDTQYF. The DNA of the CDR3 is TGTGCCAGCAGTCCCAGGACAGGGGACGGGACAGATACGCAGTATTTT.

J is TRBJ1-5 and V is TRBV6-6; D might be TRBD1 (5 bases). V shed 8 bases and J shed 0 bases, with 17 bases lying between them. This CDR3 has 16 amino acids. The germline V gene has CDR1 MNHNY and CDR2 SVGAGI (reference sequence). CDR3 nucleotides: TGTGCCAGCTGTAGGGGCACACTGTGTAGCAATCAGCCCCAGCATTTT. Translated: CASCRGTLCSNQPQHF.

This clone was seen a handful of times. The J gene is TRBJ1-3, the V gene TRBV30; D is possibly TRBD1 (5 bases). Germline V gene lookup returns CDR1 GTSNPN and CDR2 SVGIG (reference sequence). V dropped 1 base and J dropped 1 base, with 29 bases sitting between them. This CDR3 has 21 residues. CDR3 bases: TGTGCCTGGAGTGCCCCCATATTTCGGGACTCAAGAGTTAGGTCTGGAAACACCATATATTTT. As protein: CAWSAPIFRDSRVRSGNTIYF. The complete variable domain, with remaining parts taken from reference TRBV30 and TRBJ1-3, reads SQTIHQWPATLVQPVGSPLSLECTVEGTSNPNLYWYRQAAGRGLQLLFYSVGIGQISSEVPQNLSASRPQDRQFILSSKKLLLSDSGFYLCAWSAPIFRDSRVRSGNTIYFGEGSWLTVV.

The chain recombines TRBV18 with TRBJ2-3; 7 positions agree with TRBD2. The CDR3 contains 15 residues. The V gene end was trimmed by 4 bases and the J gene end by 2 bases; junction bases not matched to a gene: 6. CDR1 is KGHSH and CDR2 is LQKENI in the germline V gene. The DNA for the CDR3 is TGTGCCAGCTCACTACTAGCGTCCTCCACAGATACGCAGTATTTT. It is translated as CASSLLASSTDTQYF.

This clone has only a few counts. The chain has TRBV6-5 and TRBJ2-7, with D possibly being TRBD2 (7 bases). This CDR3 is 13 amino acids long. Germline V CDR1 and CDR2: MNHEY, SVGAGI. Trimming pared 2 bases from V and 5 bases from J, leaving 10 bases between. The CDR3 spells CASSYAGANEQYF. CDR3 DNA: TGTGCCAGCAGTTACGCGGGGGCTAACGAGCAGTACTTC.

The chain has TRBV25-1 and TRBJ2-3; D possibly corresponds to TRBD2 (5 bases). This CDR3 region has 17 residues. The V end lost 1 base, the J end lost 2 bases, and 16 bases lay between the germline ends. Germline V gene lookup returns CDR1 MGHDK and CDR2 SYGVNS. DNA of the CDR3: TGTGCCAGCAGTGAATTGAAGAGGGTGGGGTTCACAGATACGCAGTATTTT. This sequence encodes CASSELKRVGFTDTQYF.

This clone has more than one count but fewer than ten. V is TRBV28 and J is TRBJ2-2; no firm D call. The V end was cut by 3 bases, the J end by 2 bases, with 10 bases between. Germline values: CDR1 MDHEN, CDR2 SYDVKM. The CDR3 has 15 amino acids. The CDR3 nucleotides read TGTGCCAGCAGTTTTCGACTGCTCAACACCGGGGAGCTGTTTTTT. Its translation is CASSFRLLNTGELFF.

In this sample, this clone turned up a few times. V is TRBV5-6 and J is TRBJ2-7, with 16 positions matching TRBD2. The CDR3 spans 16 residues. Unmatched junction bases numbered 6, after V lost 4 bases and J lost 5 bases. Looked up from germline, CDR1 is SGHDT and CDR2 is YYEEEE. In DNA, the CDR3 is TGTGCCAGCAGCCCGGGACTAGCGGGAGGGAGCCACGAGCAGTACTTC. Translating it yields CASSPGLAGGSHEQYF.

J is TRBJ2-7 and V is TRBV27; 7 bases fit TRBD1. The germline gives CDR1 MNHEY, CDR2 SMNVEV (reference sequence). The CDR3 is 15 residues long. Unmatched junction bases numbered 6, after V lost 4 bases and J lost 0 bases. The CDR3 DNA sequence: TGTGCCAGCAGTTCCTCCGGGACAGCCTCCTACGAGCAGTACTTC. This encodes CASSSSGTASYEQYF.

This sequence joins TRBV10-3 and TRBJ2-2, with D possibly being TRBD2 (6 bases). This CDR3 region has 14 residues. From germline, CDR1 is ENHRY and CDR2 SYGVKD. V lost 6 bases and J lost 6, with 14 bases in between. The CDR3 spells CAIRRGLRSGELFF. Here the CDR3 DNA reads TGTGCCATCAGGCGGGGACTCCGCTCCGGGGAGCTGTTTTTT.

The CDR3 nucleotides read TGTGCCAGCAGCCAAGAAGGAACAGGGGAAGGTGGGGGCACTGAAGCTTTCTTT. Amino acids: CASSQEGTGEGGGTEAFF. The chain carries TRBV14 and TRBJ1-1, with TRBD1 identical over 7 bases. Germline-derived CDR1 and CDR2 are SGHDN and FVKESK. V shed 0 bases and J 4 bases; nucleotides not matched to a gene: 14. This CDR3 contains 18 residues.

This chain uses TRBV5-4 with TRBJ2-7; the match to TRBD2 covers 7 bases. The junction had 3 bases not matched to a gene; V was cut back by 0 bases and J by 6 bases. CDR1 and CDR2 from the germline V gene are SGHNT and YYREEE (reference sequence). The CDR3 loop spans 13 amino acids. Here the CDR3 DNA reads TGTGCCAGCAGCTTGGGACTAGCTGTCGAGCAGTACTTC. Its protein product is CASSLGLAVEQYF.

This chain joins TRBV9 and TRBJ2-1; 8 bases match TRBD1. Germline CDR1 reads SGDLS; CDR2 reads YYNGEE. Trimming took 0 bases from V and 9 from J; bases not matched to a gene: 5. The CDR3 is 14 amino acids. The chain's CDR3 is CASSVGTGHAEQFF. In nucleotides, the CDR3 is TGTGCCAGCAGCGTAGGGACAGGGCATGCTGAGCAGTTCTTC.

The chain joins TRBV2 to TRBJ1-1, with 9 positions matching TRBD1. V trimming: 9 bases; J trimming: 1 base; junction bases outside the gene matches: 18. Looked up from germline, CDR1 is SNHLY and CDR2 is FYNNEI. The CDR3 covers 18 residues. The CDR3: CARTLGGQGGFGNTEAFF. The CDR3 bases are TGTGCCAGGACACTGGGGGGACAGGGCGGCTTTGGGAACACTGAAGCTTTCTTT.

V is TRBV27 and J is TRBJ2-7; tentatively, D is TRBD2 (6 bases). The CDR3 is made up of 14 amino acids. The germline V gene encodes CDR1 MNHEY and CDR2 SMNVEV (reference sequence). Trimming took off 1 base at V and 3 bases at J, with 10 bases between the two ends. CDR3 bases: TGTGCCAGCAGTTTATTTTCGCGGGGCTACGAGCAGTACTTC. This gives the protein CASSLFSRGYEQYF.

This chain uses TRBV18 with TRBJ2-1; 14 nucleotides line up with TRBD2. Germline V lookup: CDR1 KGHSH, CDR2 LQKENI. The junction had 1 base not matched to a gene; V was cut back by 2 bases and J by 1 base. The CDR3 sequence is 17 residues long. The DNA for the CDR3 is TGTGCCAGCTCACCAGGACTAGCGGGGGGATCCTACAATGAGCAGTTCTTC. As protein: CASSPGLAGGSYNEQFF.

The chain links TRBV19 to TRBJ1-3, with TRBD1 matching 10 bases. Germline V gives CDR1 LNHDA, CDR2 SQIVND (reference sequence). The CDR3 loop spans 16 amino acids. The J segment lost 0 bases and the V segment lost 5 bases, leaving 4 bases of the junction unmatched. The CDR3 DNA is TGTGCCAGTAGTCCAGGGACAGGGGACTCTGGAAACACCATATATTTT. It is translated as CASSPGTGDSGNTIYF.

The chain recombines TRBV10-1 with TRBJ2-7, with TRBD2 identical over 12 bases. V lost 6 bases to trimming and J lost 5 bases; unmatched junction nucleotides: 5. Germline V gives CDR1 WNHNN, CDR2 SYGVQD (reference sequence). This CDR3 is built from 14 residues. CDR3 nucleotide sequence: TGCGCCAGCAGCGGACTAGCGGGACCCGACGAGCAGTACTTC. Protein product: CASSGLAGPDEQYF.

The chain uses TRBV27 and TRBJ2-7, with a possible D match to TRBD1 (6 bases). Trimming removed 4 bases at V and 4 bases at J, with 20 bases between. Per germline, CDR1 MNHEY and CDR2 SMNVEV (reference sequence). The CDR3 is 16 residues long. This chain's CDR3 is CASSSHPRGLRYEQYF. The CDR3 nucleotides are TGTGCCAGCAGTTCCCACCCCAGGGGATTAAGGTACGAGCAGTACTTC.